Listed below are T cell receptor beta chains from one sample, sequenced in a study of T cell clones after liver transplantation. Method: immunoSEQ multiplex PCR; TCRdb's copy keeps in-frame clones and lacks some. Of some 59,000 clones in the sample, 60% to 75% were seen once. The specimen was CD4+ T cells from blood, collected at the 22-month timepoint. These receptors all stem from a human patient who received a liver transplant. Certain T cells may be donor cells from the graft. The CDR3 runs from the conserved cysteine through the conserved F or W. D genes are given only for firm matches. Clone size, where shown, is once, few, many, or a class for clones that have expanded.

TRBV19	-	TRBJ1-4	-	TGTGCCAGTAGGCGGACTAGAGGGACTACTAATGAAAAACTGTTTTTT	CASRRTRGTTNEKLFF
TRBV5-1	-	TRBJ2-2	-	TGCGCCAGCAGCTTCGCAGGGGAGTCCGGGGAGCTGTTTTTT	CASSFAGESGELFF
TRBV5-4	TRBD1	TRBJ2-6	once	TGTGCCAGCAGCTTTGGCAGGGGGCGTGGGGCCAACGTCCTGACTTTC	CASSFGRGRGANVLTF
TRBV2	TRBD1	TRBJ1-4	-	TGTGCCAGCCGGGACAGTGCAACTAATGAAAAACTGTTTTTT	CASRDSATNEKLFF
TRBV20-1	-	TRBJ2-7	-	TGCAGTGCTAGAAGTCTGTACGAGCAGTACTTC	CSARSLYEQYF
TRBV7-6	-	TRBJ1-3	-	TGTGCCAGCAGTATGGGGGGAAATTCTGGAAACACCATATATTTT	CASSMGGNSGNTIYF
TRBV19	TRBD1	TRBJ1-1	-	TGTGCCAGTAGTATCCGGAAGGACAGGGAGAACACTGAAGCTTTCTTT	CASSIRKDRENTEAFF
TRBV28	-	TRBJ1-4	-	TGTGCCAGCATCCCCCGGCAATGGGGAAAACTGTTTTTT	CASIPRQWGKLFF
TRBV11-2	TRBD2	TRBJ2-7	-	TGTGCCAGCAGACGCACTAGCGGGGGGGCCTACGAGCAGTACTTC	CASRRTSGGAYEQYF
TRBV28	TRBD2	TRBJ2-1	-	TGTGCCAGCTACCGACTAGCCGCCTACAATGAGCAGTTCTTC	CASYRLAAYNEQFF
TRBV6-1	-	TRBJ1-6	-	TGTGCCAGCAGTTACCTGGAGCGGGTCCACTTT	CASSYLERVHF
TRBV30	-	TRBJ1-3	-	TGTGCCTGGAGGGGACTGACCTCTGGAAACACCATATATTTT	CAWRGLTSGNTIYF
TRBV27	-	TRBJ1-6	-	TGTGCCAGCAGTTTATCGACGCCGGGAATGCTGGGTTCACCCCTCCACTTT	CASSLSTPGMLGSPLHF
TRBV29-1	TRBD1	TRBJ1-2	-	TGCAGCGGTCAAAGCGACAGGGAATCCTATGGCTACACCTTC	CSGQSDRESYGYTF
TRBV14	TRBD1	TRBJ1-1	-	TGTGCCAGCAGCCCTAGACAGGGTAGAAACACTGAAGCTTTCTTT	CASSPRQGRNTEAFF
TRBV28	-	TRBJ1-3	once	TGTGCCAGCAGTTTAACCGGCCGGGGGGCTGCTGGAAACACCATATATTTT	CASSLTGRGAAGNTIYF
TRBV19	-	TRBJ2-7	-	TGTGCCAGTAGTAGTGGACCCGAGCAGTACTTC	CASSSGPEQYF
TRBV11-3	-	TRBJ1-1	-	TGTGCCAGCAGCCCTCGGGGGGACACTGAAGCTTTCTTT	CASSPRGDTEAFF
TRBV27	TRBD1	TRBJ1-2	-	TGTGCCAGCAGCCCAACGGGACAGGGGGCGGAGGGCTACACCTTC	CASSPTGQGAEGYTF
TRBV10-3	TRBD1	TRBJ1-1	-	TGTGCCATCAGTGAGTCAGGGACAGGAGGGACTGAAGCTTTCTTT	CAISESGTGGTEAFF
TRBV13	-	TRBJ1-1	-	TGTGCCAGCAGCTTCGGGGAGAACACTGAAGCTTTCTTT	CASSFGENTEAFF
TRBV7-8	-	TRBJ2-1	-	TGTGCCAGCATCACTAGGGGCAGGTCCACCTACAATGAGCAGTTCTTC	CASITRGRSTYNEQFF
TRBV6-6	TRBD1	TRBJ1-5	-	TGTGCCAGCAGCGGAGGGACAGGGGGCCTCAATCAGCCCCAGCATTTT	CASSGGTGGLNQPQHF
TRBV7-2	-	TRBJ2-5	-	TGTGCCAGCAGCCTTACTGCGGGAGAGACCCAGTACTTC	CASSLTAGETQYF
TRBV30	TRBD1	TRBJ1-6	-	TGTGCCTGGAGTGTACGACAGGGGGCTAGGTCCTATAATTCACCCCTCCACTTT	CAWSVRQGARSYNSPLHF
TRBV6-1	TRBD1	TRBJ1-4	-	TGTGCCAGCAGGGAAGGCCGGGACAGGGGAGAAAAACTGTTTTTT	CASREGRDRGEKLFF
TRBV30	-	TRBJ1-3	many	TGTGCTTGGGACGCTGCGGAGGGGCGAAACACCATATATTTT	CAWDAAEGRNTIYF
TRBV6-1	-	TRBJ2-3	-	TGTGCCAGCAGTGAGCCAGGGGCGGCAGATACGCAGTATTTT	CASSEPGAADTQYF
TRBV19	-	TRBJ1-5	few	TGTGCCAGTAGTATAGACGGGAATCAGCCCCAGCATTTT	CASSIDGNQPQHF
TRBV11-2	-	TRBJ2-7	few	TGTGCCAGCAGCTTAGATTGGGCAGGGACCCCTTACGAGCAGTACTTC	CASSLDWAGTPYEQYF
TRBV2	TRBD1	TRBJ2-3	-	TGTGCCAGCAGTACTGAGACAGGGCCTATTTTCACAGATACGCAGTATTTT	CASSTETGPIFTDTQYF
TRBV9	-	TRBJ1-4	-	TGTGCCAGCAGCGTAGATCGGGGGGGTTCGAATGAAAAACTGTTTTTT	CASSVDRGGSNEKLFF